The 32 T cell receptor beta chains reported below all come from one sample, sequenced in a study of blood T cell repertoires in COVID-19. Method: immunoSEQ multiplex PCR; TCRdb's copy keeps in-frame clones and lacks some. The sample contains 75,000 to 100,000 clones, 83% of which appear only once. Sequencing used peripheral blood. The receptors come from a woman aged 80 or over with acute or convalescent COVID-19.

The chain couples TRBV18 to TRBJ1-2, with 7 positions matching TRBD1. The CDR3 has 13 amino acids. Per the germline V gene, CDR1 is KGHSH and CDR2 is LQKENI. The trim removed 5 bases at V and 6 bases at J, leaving 6 bases unmatched. CDR3 in amino acids: CASSSGQHDGYTF. CDR3 nucleotide sequence: TGTGCCAGCTCATCGGGACAGCACGATGGCTACACCTTC.

This chain connects TRBV12-3 or TRBV12-4 to TRBJ2-5; TRBD1 aligns across 7 bases. Trimming cost V 5 bases and J 5 bases; bases outside gene matches: 2. This CDR3 is 12 amino acids long. DNA of the CDR3: TGTGCCAGCAGTCAGACAGGGGAGACCCAGTACTTC. Translating gives CASSQTGETQYF.

This chain uses TRBV6-6 with TRBJ1-1; D is undetermined. The V gene lost 0 bases and the J gene lost 4 bases, with 12 bases spanning the gap. Germline V lookup: CDR1 MNHNY, CDR2 SVGAGI (reference sequence). The CDR3 runs to 15 residues. The chain's CDR3 is CASSYSSEGGTEAFF. DNA of the CDR3: TGTGCCAGCAGTTACTCCAGCGAAGGTGGCACTGAAGCTTTCTTT.

The CDR3 DNA is TGTGCCAGCAGTCACGCCGCCCAGGGGGTGAACAATCAGCCCCAGCATTTT. It specifies CASSHAAQGVNNQPQHF. The V and J genes are TRBV6-6 and TRBJ1-5; 7 bases match TRBD1. V trimming: 5 bases; J trimming: 3 bases; junction bases outside the gene matches: 13. Germline V CDR1 and CDR2: MNHNY, SVGAGI (reference sequence). The CDR3 sequence is 17 residues long.

This chain links TRBV4-2 with TRBJ2-1, with D possibly being TRBD1 (6 bases). The length of the CDR3 is 16 residues. V was clipped by 4 bases and J by 1 base, with 14 bases between them. Germline V CDR1 and CDR2: LGHNA, YNFKEQ. The DNA of the CDR3 is TGTGCCAGCAGCCGCCCGGGGACACGGTCCTACAATGAGCAGTTCTTC. This translates into CASSRPGTRSYNEQFF.

V is TRBV21-1 and J is TRBJ2-7; the table names TRBD1, a call not compared with the DNA. TRBV21-1 is a pseudogene locus. CDR3 size: 18 residues. Written as DNA, the CDR3 is TGTGCCAGCAGCAAACTTACTGGACAGGGGAAAGACTCCTACGAGCAGTACTTC. Protein: CASSKLTGQGKDSYEQYF.

The chain carries TRBV19 and TRBJ2-5, with TRBD1 identical over 11 bases. V lost 5 bases to trimming and J lost 2 bases; unmatched junction nucleotides: 4. The CDR3 loop spans 15 amino acids. The germline V gene has CDR1 LNHDA and CDR2 SQIVND (reference sequence). CDR3 DNA sequence: TGTGCCAGTAGTTATGGACAGGGGGCGCAAGAGACCCAGTACTTC. It yields the protein CASSYGQGAQETQYF.

Only a few counts were recorded for this clone. The chain employs TRBV3-1 (or the pseudogene TRBV3-2) and TRBJ2-7; 8 nucleotides match TRBD1. The ends lost 1 base at V and 4 bases at J; junction bases unmatched: 9. The CDR3 covers 16 residues. Germline values: CDR1 LGHDT, CDR2 YNNKEL (reference sequence). The chain's CDR3 is CASSQGPGGTLYEQYF. The CDR3 DNA is TGTGCCAGCAGCCAAGGCCCAGGGGGCACCTTGTACGAGCAGTACTTC.

The V gene is TRBV6-2 or TRBV6-3, the J gene TRBJ2-7, with D perhaps TRBD2 (6 bases). V was pared by 2 bases and J by 0 bases, with 11 bases between. There are 15 residues in the CDR3. Germline V gene sequence: CDR1 MNHEY, CDR2 SVGEGT. Here the CDR3 DNA reads TGTGCCAGCAGTTACGTAGTAGCGGCCTCCTACGAGCAGTACTTC. This encodes CASSYVVAASYEQYF.

The chain carries TRBV13 and TRBJ2-1; TRBD2 might be the D (6 bases). Germline V gives CDR1 PRHDT, CDR2 FYEKMQ (reference sequence). The V and J ends lost 5 bases and 4 bases respectively, with 15 bases between them. The CDR3 is made up of 15 amino acids. Here the CDR3 DNA reads TGTGCCAGCAGCCATCCGGGACTGGGATACAATGAGCAGTTCTTC. Its protein is CASSHPGLGYNEQFF.

The rearrangement links TRBV19 to TRBJ2-3; D possibly corresponds to TRBD2 (6 bases). V lost 11 bases and J lost 0, with 15 bases in between. The CDR3 spans 14 residues. Germline CDR1 and CDR2: LNHDA and SQIVND (reference sequence). This CDR3 is CASRRGGSTDTQYF. The CDR3 nucleotides are TGTGCCTCCCGGAGGGGCGGGAGCACAGATACGCAGTATTTT.

V and J are TRBV28 and TRBJ2-7; 8 bases map to TRBD2. The ends lost 5 bases at V and 3 bases at J; junction bases unmatched: 9. The CDR3 is 15 amino acids. Germline CDR1 reads MDHEN; CDR2 reads SYDVKM. CDR3 protein: CASSRTGLGYYEQYF. The CDR3 DNA reads TGTGCCAGCAGTCGCACGGGACTAGGCTACTACGAGCAGTACTTC.

The V gene is TRBV28, the J gene TRBJ2-1; no reliable D call. Trimming stripped 4 bases from V and 0 bases from J, with 7 bases between. CDR1 and CDR2 (germline): MDHEN, SYDVKM. The CDR3 loop spans 14 amino acids. CDR3 region: CASSSSSSYNEQFF. The CDR3, as DNA: TGTGCCAGCAGTTCCTCGAGCTCCTACAATGAGCAGTTCTTC. The variable domain in full, completed from reference TRBV28 and TRBJ2-1, reads DVKVTQSSRYLVKRTGEKVFLECVQDMDHENMFWYRQDPGLGLRLIYFSYDVKMKEKGDIPEGYSVSREKKERFSLILESASTNQTSMYLCASSSSSSYNEQFFGPGTRLTVL.

This clone appeared once. This rearrangement joins TRBV6-6 to TRBJ2-1, with D perhaps TRBD1 (6 bases). CDR1 is MNHNY, CDR2 SVGAGI, per germline (reference sequence). Trimming pared 8 bases from V and 2 bases from J, leaving 16 bases between. This CDR3 region has 15 residues. The CDR3 DNA sequence: TGTGCCAGCTTATTGGGGGCATTGGCCTACAATGAGCAGTTCTTC. This translates into CASLLGALAYNEQFF.

The chain has TRBV5-5 and TRBJ1-2; possible D gene TRBD1, 6 bases. Germline V gives CDR1 SGHKS, CDR2 YYEKEE (reference sequence). Trimming removed 6 bases at V and 5 bases at J, with 17 bases between. The CDR3 has 14 residues. The CDR3: CASNQDTTGYGYTF. The DNA for the CDR3 is TGTGCCAGCAACCAAGACACAACAGGGTATGGCTACACCTTC.

This rearrangement joins TRBV7-2 to TRBJ2-1; TRBD2 matches at 9 bases. Looked up from germline, CDR1 is SGHTA and CDR2 is FQGNSA. V lost 6 bases and J lost 1; bases outside the gene matches: 4. The CDR3 has 15 amino acids. This CDR3 reads CASRIAGASYNEQFF. The CDR3, as DNA: TGTGCCAGCAGAATAGCGGGAGCGTCCTACAATGAGCAGTTCTTC.

This clone has more than one count but fewer than ten. This chain connects TRBV6-2 or TRBV6-3 to TRBJ1-5, with D possibly being TRBD1 (5 bases). V shed 2 bases and J shed 8 bases, with 16 bases lying between them. The V gene's germline CDR1 is MNHEY and CDR2 SVGEGT. The CDR3 covers 15 residues. The DNA for the CDR3 is TGTGCCAGCAGTTACCGCGCCGGGGGACGGGAGCCCCAGCATTTT. This translates into CASSYRAGGREPQHF.

V is TRBV3-1 (or the pseudogene TRBV3-2) and J is TRBJ2-6; no reliable D call. V gave up 1 base and J gave up 4 bases, with 11 bases separating them. Germline CDR1 is LGHDT and CDR2 is YNNKEL (reference sequence). This CDR3 spans 16 amino acids. The CDR3 sequence: CASSQGAVSGANVLTF. Here the CDR3 DNA reads TGTGCCAGCAGCCAAGGGGCAGTGTCCGGGGCCAACGTCCTGACTTTC.

J is TRBJ2-5 and V is TRBV5-1; D perhaps matches TRBD2 (6 bases). The V gene's germline CDR1 is SGHRS and CDR2 YFSETQ. CDR3 length equals 13 residues. Trimming removed 4 bases from V and 4 bases from J, with 11 bases in between. The CDR3, as DNA: TGCGCCAGCAGCCGGGGGATTCCAGAGACCCAGTACTTC. Translating gives CASSRGIPETQYF.

This clone was seen just once. The chain carries TRBV11-3 and TRBJ2-2, with D hard to call. CDR1 is SGHNT, CDR2 YENEEA, per germline. Trimming removed 5 bases at V and 4 bases at J, with 8 bases between. This CDR3 is 13 amino acids long. This CDR3 reads CASSASVTGELFF. CDR3 coding DNA: TGTGCCAGCAGCGCCAGTGTCACCGGGGAGCTGTTTTTT.

A few counts support this clone. V usage is TRBV2 and J usage is TRBJ2-7, with 8 bases identical to TRBD2. In germline, CDR1 is SNHLY, CDR2 FYNNEI. V lost 6 bases and J lost 7; bases outside the gene matches: 14. This CDR3 spans 15 amino acids. In DNA, the CDR3 is TGTGCCAGCAGGAGGGGAGTCGGGAGGGCCCAAGAGCAGTACTTC. It yields the protein CASRRGVGRAQEQYF.

The chain is built from TRBV5-1 and TRBJ2-5, with D tentatively TRBD2 (6 bases). The CDR3 has 15 residues. CDR1 and CDR2 (germline): SGHRS, YFSETQ. The ends were cut back, 4 bases at V and 1 base at J, with 14 bases in the middle. The CDR3, as DNA: TGCGCCAGCAGCCAGGCCGGGACTCCCCAAGAGACCCAGTACTTC. Protein product: CASSQAGTPQETQYF.

Only one count was recorded for this clone. The chain couples TRBV4-1 to TRBJ2-3; possibly TRBD2 for D (5 bases). Germline V gene data show CDR1 as MGHRA and CDR2 as YSYEKL. This CDR3 is 16 amino acids long. V was trimmed by 0 bases and J by 3 bases, leaving 13 bases between them. The CDR3 coding sequence is TGCGCCAGCAGCCAAGAAAGAGGAGCGGCTACAGATACGCAGTATTTT. Translating gives CASSQERGAATDTQYF.

The chain couples TRBV3-1 (or the pseudogene TRBV3-2) to TRBJ2-7; 7 bases align to TRBD1. Unmatched junction bases numbered 1, after V lost 4 bases and J lost 4 bases. CDR3 length: 12 amino acids. CDR1 is LGHDT, CDR2 YNNKEL, per germline (reference sequence). The CDR3, as DNA: TGTGCCAGCAGCCCCAGGGGGTACGAGCAGTACTTC. It codes for CASSPRGYEQYF.

The chain is built from TRBV19 and TRBJ2-5, with D possibly TRBD1 on 6 matching bases. Deletions cut 4 bases from V and 6 bases from J, with 15 bases between. CDR1 LNHDA and CDR2 SQIVND come from the germline V gene (reference sequence). The CDR3 has 14 residues. The CDR3, as DNA: TGTGCCAGTAGTACGGACCAAGGGGGACAGACCCAGTACTTC. Its protein is CASSTDQGGQTQYF.

This chain joins TRBV28 and TRBJ1-2; 7 nucleotides align to TRBD1. The germline V gene encodes CDR1 MDHEN and CDR2 SYDVKM. CDR3 size: 15 residues. V was clipped by 1 base and J by 1 base; unmatched bases: 3. This chain's CDR3 is CASSLLTGFNYGYTF. The CDR3 DNA reads TGTGCCAGCAGTTTATTGACAGGGTTTAACTATGGCTACACCTTC.

Here the CDR3 reads CASSWGQLNSPLHF. The CDR3 DNA is TGTGCCAGCAGTTGGGGACAGTTAAATTCACCCCTCCACTTT. The chain joins TRBV6-5 to TRBJ1-6; 7 nucleotides line up with TRBD1. The J segment lost 7 bases and the V segment lost 4 bases, leaving 4 bases of the junction unmatched. The CDR3 is made up of 14 amino acids. The germline gives CDR1 MNHEY, CDR2 SVGAGI.

This chain joins TRBV19 and TRBJ1-1, with 7 bases that match TRBD1. The CDR3 covers 15 residues. CDR1 LNHDA and CDR2 SQIVND come from the germline V gene (reference sequence). Trimming at V came to 2 bases and at J to 1 base, leaving 4 bases not matched to a gene. CDR3: CASSIQGVENTEAFF. CDR3 in DNA: TGTGCCAGTAGTATACAGGGGGTGGAGAACACTGAAGCTTTCTTT.

V gene TRBV5-1 combines with J gene TRBJ1-3; perhaps TRBD1 as D (6 bases). Germline V gene lookup returns CDR1 SGHRS and CDR2 YFSETQ. The CDR3 extends over 17 amino acids. V dropped 3 bases and J dropped 1 base, with 17 bases sitting between them. The CDR3 DNA reads TGCGCCAGCAGCTCGAGGACAGCCCCAGGATCTGGAAACACCATATATTTT. As protein: CASSSRTAPGSGNTIYF. Supplemented by reference TRBV5-1 and TRBJ1-3, the full variable domain reads KAGVTQTPRYLIKTRGQQVTLSCSPISGHRSVSWYQQTPGQGLQFLFEYFSETQRNKGNFPGRFSGRQFSNSRSEMNVSTLELGDSALYLCASSSRTAPGSGNTIYFGEGSWLTVV.

V and J are TRBV14 and TRBJ2-2; D unclear. V was shortened by 4 bases and J by 2 bases, with 5 bases between the two germline ends. CDR3 size: 13 residues. Germline loops: CDR1 SGHDN, CDR2 FVKESK. The CDR3 DNA reads as TGTGCCAGCAGCCGTATCAACACCGGGGAGCTGTTTTTT. Amino acid sequence: CASSRINTGELFF.

This clone was observed a handful of times. The chain has TRBV6-5 and TRBJ2-1, with TRBD1 matching over 9 bases. Germline V lookup: CDR1 MNHEY, CDR2 SVGAGI. The CDR3 has 15 residues. Losses at the gene ends were 0 bases for V and 3 bases for J; bases not matched to a gene: 0. The CDR3: CASSYSGQGYNEQFF. CDR3 coding DNA: TGTGCCAGCAGTTACTCGGGACAGGGCTACAATGAGCAGTTCTTC.

Of note for this clone: This sample includes further DNA sequences coding for the same CDR3. The CDR3 nucleotides are TGTGCCAGCAGCTTGGGGGCAGGGGCCGGGGAGACCCAGTACTTC. Residues: CASSLGAGAGETQYF. The chain employs TRBV5-4 and TRBJ2-5, with D maybe TRBD1 (6 bases). Germline loops: CDR1 SGHNT, CDR2 YYREEE (reference sequence). This CDR3 region has 15 residues. The V end lost 0 bases, the J end lost 5 bases, and 14 bases lay between the germline ends.